A selection of T cell receptor beta chains follows, all from one sample in a study of blood T cell repertoires in COVID-19. Generated by immunoSEQ multiplex PCR, the TCRdb table keeps only in-frame clones and is missing some. The table has about 77,000 clones, about 91% seen once; the top ten hold more than 5.5%. The source material was peripheral blood. These receptors came from a woman older than 75 with acute or convalescent COVID-19. Both conserved end residues are part of each CDR3.

j_gene,v_gene,CDR3aa
TRBJ2-5,TRBV3-1/TRBV3-2,CASSRAGSQETQYF
TRBJ2-7,TRBV20-1,CSARNTYEQYF
TRBJ1-3,TRBV18,CASSNDRYSGNTIYF
TRBJ1-2,TRBV3-1/TRBV3-2,CASSQGIQGTYGYTF
TRBJ2-1,TRBV19,CASSLTGVKQFF
TRBJ1-5,TRBV6-5,CASSYGKSGGHQPQHF
TRBJ2-5,TRBV3-1/TRBV3-2,CASSQVGPWTSGRPETQYF
TRBJ1-5,TRBV15,CATSRARGGDQPQHF
TRBJ2-5,TRBV12-3/TRBV12-4,CASSQSPETQYF
TRBJ1-1,TRBV18,CASSPGQLVNTEAFF
TRBJ1-4,TRBV5-4,CASSRKGEEKLFF
TRBJ1-5,TRBV30,CAWKQGASGNQPQHF
TRBJ2-3,TRBV7-7,CASSLGGGGRTDTQYF
TRBJ1-2,TRBV2,CASILRPTIVPSTGGYGYTF
TRBJ2-2,TRBV7-7,CASSPFLAGGTGELFF
TRBJ1-3,TRBV9,CASSVGQGRSGNTIYF
TRBJ2-1,TRBV7-2,CASSFGRGGNEQFF
TRBJ2-3,TRBV2,CASSPSGGTTDTQYF
TRBJ2-7,TRBV5-6,CASSEGAGYTYEQYF
TRBJ2-5,TRBV24-1,CATSDESGGEETQYF
TRBJ2-3,TRBV11-1,CASSLGGSRQTDTQYF
TRBJ2-7,TRBV2,CASTAGAEQYF
TRBJ2-7,TRBV19,CASSIGRRGHGRDEQYF
TRBJ1-5,TRBV2,CASSEGGISNQPQHF
TRBJ1-2,TRBV6-5,CASLPGQGAGSGYTF
TRBJ2-1,TRBV3-1/TRBV3-2,CASRLAGLGYNEQFF
TRBJ2-3,TRBV27,CASSPGTSTDTQYF
TRBJ2-7,TRBV2,CASEYPGTGGSKQYF
TRBJ2-3,TRBV19,CASSQLAGGTDTQYF
TRBJ2-2,TRBV30,CAWRNPGTGELFF
TRBJ2-5,TRBV19,CASSTGINVIETQYF
TRBJ2-6,TRBV7-2,CASSHGQGPPGANVLTF
TRBJ2-7,TRBV7-9,CASSFGQALGEQYF
TRBJ1-2,TRBV2,CASSSAAGDYGYTF
TRBJ2-4,TRBV6-5,CASKLGRSFKNIQYF
TRBJ1-1,TRBV6-2/TRBV6-3,CASSYSRGNTEAFF
TRBJ1-2,TRBV27,CASSSPSRGGYTF
TRBJ1-5,TRBV3-1/TRBV3-2,CASSQDRYSNQPQHF
TRBJ2-2,TRBV11-2,CASSSRRALNTGELFF
TRBJ2-7,TRBV5-1,CASSPSTVSYEQYF
TRBJ2-4,TRBV13,CASSSQGDGAKNIQYF
TRBJ1-2,TRBV18,CASSPLLSGEGGYTF
TRBJ2-5,TRBV7-2,CASSYGQFQVETQYF
TRBJ1-5,TRBV4-1,CASSDPLRQAQPQHF
TRBJ1-2,TRBV4-3,CASSQGTGHDGYTF
TRBJ1-1,TRBV3-1/TRBV3-2,CASSLIRDTEAFF
TRBJ2-2,TRBV11-2,CASSRPVTRDTGELFF
TRBJ1-5,TRBV6-5,CASVEGGGGNQPQHF
TRBJ1-5,TRBV7-2,CASRLRQGLGNQPQHF